This T cell receptor (beta chain) came from a study of T cell responses to AZD1222 COVID-19 vaccine (dated by TCRdb to about 2021). About the study as a whole: A total of approximately 240 trial participants underwent TCR sequencing, of whom about 210 received two doses of AZD1222 and roughly 25 received two doses of the MenACWY control vaccine. Trial participants were enrolled into age subgroups of 18-55, 56-69 and 70-plus years, which contained roughly 150, 30 and 60 TCR-sequenced participants, respectively. Study-wide conclusions, independent of this receptor: The 56-69-year group was small, and its depth increase did not reach significance, likely because of low power. Reportedly, almost half of the unique spike-specific TCRs recognized epitopes lying outside the regions that are mutated in the B.1.351 and B.1.1.7 variants. Because no day 14 peak-response samples were available, repertoires were characterized only after the peak T cell response. After two AZD1222 doses, both the breadth and the depth of spike-specific TCRs were significantly higher than at day 0 and than in MenACWY recipients. Participants were mostly white British and included more females than males, and it was suggested by the authors that clonal diversity may have been underestimated. The whole spike protein was spanned by vaccine-associated CD4 TCRs, and dominant responses were seen in regions 160-218 and 743-854. Conclusions about previously exposed vaccinees are limited because only five to seven AZD1222 recipients were SARS-CoV-2 seropositive at baseline.

As concerns this clone: The antigen it recognizes is unknown. Base quality data are lacking; no much larger clone is found one base away.

Sample time point, as interpreted from the label and publication: about 28 days (+/-7) after the second vaccine dose. AZD1222 recipients with second doses at about 4 weeks or about 12 weeks were pooled, because spike-specific TCR depth and breadth did not differ between schedules. The vaccinee samples were drawn from two UK trials, COV001 and COV002, one of which was a single-blind randomized controlled phase 2/3 trial testing AZD1222 (ChAdOx1 nCoV-19) in healthy adults. For TCRbeta chain sequencing, PBMC samples from trial participants were taken at day 0 and at day 28 after the second dose. V has 2 bases trimmed and J has 7 bases trimmed; junction bases matching no gene number 3. Including the terminal cysteine and phenylalanine, the CDR3 comprises 13 residues. The sequence is cut down to CDR3 DNA, 39 bases in frame from base 1. From the germline V gene (reference sequence), CDR1 is LGHDT and CDR2 is YNNKEL.

The CDR3 regions of human TCRbeta chains were analyzed by immunosequencing. As for how the authors treated the data: Repertoire TCRs were checked for matches against a reference library of SARS-CoV-2-specific TCRs that had been generated using the MIRA antigen-specificity platform. Breadth meant the fraction of unique TCRs that were SARS-CoV-2-associated, whereas depth meant the fraction of total T cells that were SARS-CoV-2-associated. Using the MIRA data, each spike-specific TCR was mapped to the spike region that the TCR reacts to and placed in a CD4 or CD8 class. Log10-transformed breadth and depth values were compared by one-way ANOVA with Sidak's multiple comparisons tests. TCRdb re-hosts the immuneACCESS table, in-frame sequences only. Its copies lack some clones; in the studies checked, an unresolved V gene accounts for under half of them, and the cause for the rest is not known. V, J and clone size derive from that table, while D and trimming were established from the DNA sequence. The sample yields about 120,000 clones; around 93% were counted once. 2.9% of the sample belongs to the ten largest clones.

The specimen was peripheral blood, collected 28 days after the second AZD1222 dose. The clonotype comes from an adult who received the AZD1222 COVID-19 vaccine. The chain was built from TRBV3-1 (or the pseudogene TRBV3-2) and TRBJ1-1; 8 junctional bases match TRBD1. Here the CDR3 is given as CASSQLDRGEAFF. Here is the DNA: TGTGCCAGCAGCCAATTAGACAGGGGTGAAGCTTTCTTT.